A single sample is the source of the 20 T cell receptor beta chains below, sequenced in a study of blood T cells in healthy people across ages. A sample-barcoded 5' primer and a J-beta primer mix were used in a second PCR of roughly 6 to 11 cycles. MiXCR, run by TCRdb on the 5' RACE reads, gives a single entry per CDR3 protein. The sample includes about 1.4 million distinct CDR3 sequences, around 59% seen only once; the top ten take 5.5% to 8%. Specimen: blood. The receptors were sampled from a man younger than 35 in good health.

This rearrangement joins TRBV28 to TRBJ2-3; the D call may be TRBD1 or TRBD2 (6 bases each). The ends were cut back, 5 bases at V and 5 bases at J, with 17 bases in the middle. CDR1 and CDR2 from the germline V gene are MDHEN and SYDVKM. CDR3 size: 15 residues. The CDR3, as DNA: TGTGCCAGCAGTCCCTCTGGGGGGCAGGTAGATACGCAGTATTTT. Residues: CASSPSGGQVDTQYF.

This clonotype appeared once. The V call is TRBV29-1, the J call TRBJ1-5, with 9 nucleotides matching TRBD1. V lost 6 bases, J lost 9 bases, and 6 bases stayed unmatched. Looked up from germline, CDR1 is SQVTM and CDR2 is ANQGSEA. The CDR3 covers 12 residues. The DNA of the CDR3 is TGCAGCGTACAGGGGGCTTCAGGGCCCCAGCATTTT. Translating it yields CSVQGASGPQHF.

This clonotype has a handful of counts. The chain links TRBV7-9 to TRBJ2-1; 10 bases fit TRBD1. The CDR3 is 15 residues long. Trimming cost V 4 bases and J 5 bases; bases outside gene matches: 5. The germline V gene has CDR1 SEHNR and CDR2 FQNEAQ (reference sequence). The CDR3: CASSSGTGEDNEQFF. In DNA form, the CDR3 reads TGTGCCAGCAGCTCCGGGACAGGGGAAGACAATGAGCAGTTCTTC.

This clonotype appeared a few times. The chain joins TRBV12-3 or TRBV12-4 to TRBJ2-7; unclear D gene. With 6 bases removed from V and 3 bases from J, the gap between germline ends came to 21 bases. This CDR3 is 16 amino acids long. CDR3 sequence (DNA): TGTGCCAGCAGCCCGTGGGCCGTGGGAACGGGCTACGAGCAGTACTTC. This sequence encodes CASSPWAVGTGYEQYF.

V gene TRBV27 combines with J gene TRBJ1-2; 7 nucleotides align to TRBD1. Germline trimming cut 6 bases from V and 4 bases from J; bases unmatched to any gene: 8. The CDR3 has 14 amino acids. CDR1 and CDR2 (germline): MNHEY, SMNVEV (reference sequence). CDR3 residues: CASSQQGLAYGYTF. The CDR3 nucleotides read TGTGCCAGCAGCCAACAGGGGTTGGCCTATGGCTACACCTTC.

This chain links TRBV6-2 or TRBV6-3 with TRBJ1-1; D gene ambiguous. CDR3 length: 12 residues. Germline V gene sequence: CDR1 MNHEY, CDR2 SVGEGT. V was clipped by 6 bases and J by 8 bases, with 13 bases between them. The CDR3 DNA is TGTGCCAGCAGCCGGGGAGTGGCCGAAGCTTTCTTT. Amino acid sequence: CASSRGVAEAFF.

This clonotype has more than one count but fewer than ten. The J gene is TRBJ2-1, the V gene TRBV9, with TRBD2 identical over 12 bases. The CDR3 has 15 amino acids. J lost 8 bases, V lost 3 bases, and 6 bases had no gene match. Germline V lookup: CDR1 SGDLS, CDR2 YYNGEE. The CDR3: CASSDRTSGKDEQFF. The CDR3 DNA reads TGTGCCAGCAGCGACCGGACTAGCGGGAAAGATGAGCAGTTCTTC.

In its sample, this clonotype was seen a few times. The chain links TRBV10-3 to TRBJ2-4; a weak D match, TRBD2 (7 bases). Germline V gene sequence: CDR1 ENHRY, CDR2 SYGVKD. The CDR3 is 17 residues long. Trimming stripped 5 bases from V and 6 bases from J, with 23 bases between. CDR3 in amino acids: CAISQTEGGGPGNIQYF. CDR3 nucleotides: TGTGCCATCAGTCAGACAGAGGGGGGAGGGCCCGGAAACATTCAGTACTTC.

The chain employs TRBV12-3 or TRBV12-4 and TRBJ2-1, with 8 bases fitting TRBD2. The CDR3 covers 14 residues. Losses at the gene ends were 0 bases for V and 10 bases for J; bases not matched to a gene: 5. The CDR3 spells CASSLAGTRGEQFF. The CDR3, as DNA: TGTGCCAGCAGTTTAGCCGGGACTAGAGGGGAGCAGTTCTTC.

The chain uses TRBV12-3 or TRBV12-4 and TRBJ2-1, with D tentatively TRBD1 (5 bases). There are 15 residues in the CDR3. Trimming took 5 bases from V and 5 from J, leaving 16 bases between them. The CDR3 DNA reads TGTGCCAGCAGTCTGGGCAGGGCCCTGAACAATGAGCAGTTCTTC. Encoded protein: CASSLGRALNNEQFF.

This clonotype has just a few counts. The chain employs TRBV12-3 or TRBV12-4 and TRBJ1-5; D gene ambiguous. Trimming cost V 5 bases and J 1 base, with 9 bases left between them. The CDR3 consists of 14 residues. The CDR3 bases are TGTGCCAGCAGTAACACCGTGAGCAATCAGCCCCAGCATTTT. Protein product: CASSNTVSNQPQHF.

The genes are TRBV20-1 and TRBJ1-1, with D hard to call. The germline CDR1 and CDR2 sequences are DFQATT and SNEGSKA (reference sequence). This CDR3 has 12 residues. V was shortened by 2 bases and J by 5 bases, with 9 bases between the two germline ends. The CDR3 here is CSARFRGTEAFF. DNA of the CDR3: TGCAGTGCTAGATTTCGAGGGACTGAAGCTTTCTTT.

V and J are TRBV4-2 and TRBJ1-1, with D possibly matching TRBD1 (6 bases). The CDR3 contains 13 residues. Germline V CDR1 and CDR2: LGHNA, YNFKEQ. Trimming removed 9 bases at V and 7 bases at J, with 18 bases between. This CDR3 is CASRDNSNYEAFF. The CDR3 bases are TGTGCCAGTCGGGACAACTCAAATTATGAAGCTTTCTTT.

The V call is TRBV2, the J call TRBJ2-3; 10 bases agree with TRBD1. The CDR3 length is 15 residues. Germline loops: CDR1 SNHLY, CDR2 FYNNEI. After removal of 4 bases from V and 0 bases from J, the junction contained 1 base not matched to a gene. The CDR3 nucleotides are TGTGCCAGCAGTGGGGGACAGGGGAGCACAGATACGCAGTATTTT. This translates into CASSGGQGSTDTQYF.

The chain joins TRBV7-9 to TRBJ1-6; perhaps TRBD1 as D (5 bases). The CDR3 has 13 amino acids. Germline assignment: CDR1 SEHNR and CDR2 FQNEAQ (reference sequence). V lost 6 bases and J lost 8, with 11 bases in between. The CDR3 coding sequence is TGTGCCAGCAGGCCGGACATTTATTCACCCCTCCACTTT. As protein: CASRPDIYSPLHF.

The V gene is TRBV20-1, the J gene TRBJ2-1, with D perhaps matching TRBD2 (7 bases). The CDR3 is 16 amino acids. CDR1 is DFQATT and CDR2 is SNEGSKA in the germline V gene (reference sequence). CDR3 nucleotide sequence: TGCCCCACTGGGGGGGGGACAACAAGCGCCTACAATGAGCAGTTCTTC. Its protein product is CPTGGGTTSAYNEQFF.

This clonotype was detected only a few times. The chain links TRBV12-3 or TRBV12-4 to TRBJ1-1; D is unclear. V was pared by 1 base and J by 3 bases, with 6 bases between. This CDR3 has 13 amino acids. The CDR3 sequence: CASSLGEYTEAFF. The CDR3 DNA reads TGTGCCAGCAGTTTAGGGGAATACACTGAAGCTTTCTTT.

The rearrangement links TRBV12-5 to TRBJ2-7; TRBD2 might be the D (6 bases). Germline V gives CDR1 LGHNT, CDR2 FRNRAP. V was pared by 9 bases and J by 0 bases, with 15 bases between. The CDR3 is 14 residues long. The CDR3 loop is CARPPGDFSYEQYF. CDR3 DNA: TGTGCTAGGCCCCCGGGGGACTTCTCCTACGAGCAGTACTTC.

This clonotype was counted between two and nine times. The rearrangement uses TRBV5-1 and TRBJ1-1; 9 bases match TRBD1. The CDR3 spans 14 residues. V shed 2 bases and J 3 bases; nucleotides not matched to a gene: 2. Germline-derived CDR1 and CDR2 are SGHRS and YFSETQ. CDR3 nucleotide sequence: TGCGCCAGCAGCTTAAGGACAGGGGACACTGAAGCTTTCTTT. As protein: CASSLRTGDTEAFF.

This clonotype has only a few counts. The chain recombines TRBV12-3 or TRBV12-4 with TRBJ2-1, with TRBD1 as a possible D gene (6 bases). V lost 3 bases and J lost 6, with 12 bases in between. This CDR3 region has 14 residues. Here the CDR3 reads CASSFGTRGNEQFF. Here the CDR3 DNA reads TGTGCCAGCAGTTTTGGGACAAGGGGCAATGAGCAGTTCTTC.